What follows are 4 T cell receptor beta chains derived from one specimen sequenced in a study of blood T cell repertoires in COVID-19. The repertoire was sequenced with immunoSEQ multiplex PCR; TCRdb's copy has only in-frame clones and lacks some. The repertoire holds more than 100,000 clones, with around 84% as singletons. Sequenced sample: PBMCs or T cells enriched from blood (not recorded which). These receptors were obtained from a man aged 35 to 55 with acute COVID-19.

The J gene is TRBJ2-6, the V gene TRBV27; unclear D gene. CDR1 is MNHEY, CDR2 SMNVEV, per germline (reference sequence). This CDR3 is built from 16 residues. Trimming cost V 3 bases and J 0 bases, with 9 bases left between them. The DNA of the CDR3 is TGTGCCAGCAGTTTCAACAGCCTCTCTGGGGCCAACGTCCTGACTTTC. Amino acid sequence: CASSFNSLSGANVLTF.

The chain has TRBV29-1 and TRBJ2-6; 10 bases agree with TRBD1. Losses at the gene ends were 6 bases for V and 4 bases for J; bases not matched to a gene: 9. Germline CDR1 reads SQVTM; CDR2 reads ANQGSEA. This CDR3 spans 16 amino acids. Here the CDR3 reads CSVTGTGVPGANVLTF. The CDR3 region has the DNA TGCAGCGTAACCGGGACAGGGGTTCCCGGGGCCAACGTCCTGACTTTC. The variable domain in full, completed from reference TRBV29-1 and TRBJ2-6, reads SAVISQKPSRDICQRGTSLTIQCQVDSQVTMMFWYRQQPGQSLTLIATANQGSEATYESGFVIDKFPISRPNLTFSTLTVSNMSPEDSSIYLCSVTGTGVPGANVLTFGAGSRLTVL.

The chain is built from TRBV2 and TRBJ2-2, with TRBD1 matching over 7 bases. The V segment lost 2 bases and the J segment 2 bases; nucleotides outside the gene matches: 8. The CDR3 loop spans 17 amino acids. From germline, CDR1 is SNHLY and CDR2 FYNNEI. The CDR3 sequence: CASSEWKTGHNTGELFF. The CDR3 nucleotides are TGTGCCAGCAGTGAATGGAAGACAGGGCACAACACCGGGGAGCTGTTTTTT.

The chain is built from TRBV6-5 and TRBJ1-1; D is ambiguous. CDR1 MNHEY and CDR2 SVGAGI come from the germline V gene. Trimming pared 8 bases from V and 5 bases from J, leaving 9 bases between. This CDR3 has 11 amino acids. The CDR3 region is CASLAETEAFF. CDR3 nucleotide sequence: TGTGCCAGCCTGGCGGAGACTGAAGCTTTCTTT.